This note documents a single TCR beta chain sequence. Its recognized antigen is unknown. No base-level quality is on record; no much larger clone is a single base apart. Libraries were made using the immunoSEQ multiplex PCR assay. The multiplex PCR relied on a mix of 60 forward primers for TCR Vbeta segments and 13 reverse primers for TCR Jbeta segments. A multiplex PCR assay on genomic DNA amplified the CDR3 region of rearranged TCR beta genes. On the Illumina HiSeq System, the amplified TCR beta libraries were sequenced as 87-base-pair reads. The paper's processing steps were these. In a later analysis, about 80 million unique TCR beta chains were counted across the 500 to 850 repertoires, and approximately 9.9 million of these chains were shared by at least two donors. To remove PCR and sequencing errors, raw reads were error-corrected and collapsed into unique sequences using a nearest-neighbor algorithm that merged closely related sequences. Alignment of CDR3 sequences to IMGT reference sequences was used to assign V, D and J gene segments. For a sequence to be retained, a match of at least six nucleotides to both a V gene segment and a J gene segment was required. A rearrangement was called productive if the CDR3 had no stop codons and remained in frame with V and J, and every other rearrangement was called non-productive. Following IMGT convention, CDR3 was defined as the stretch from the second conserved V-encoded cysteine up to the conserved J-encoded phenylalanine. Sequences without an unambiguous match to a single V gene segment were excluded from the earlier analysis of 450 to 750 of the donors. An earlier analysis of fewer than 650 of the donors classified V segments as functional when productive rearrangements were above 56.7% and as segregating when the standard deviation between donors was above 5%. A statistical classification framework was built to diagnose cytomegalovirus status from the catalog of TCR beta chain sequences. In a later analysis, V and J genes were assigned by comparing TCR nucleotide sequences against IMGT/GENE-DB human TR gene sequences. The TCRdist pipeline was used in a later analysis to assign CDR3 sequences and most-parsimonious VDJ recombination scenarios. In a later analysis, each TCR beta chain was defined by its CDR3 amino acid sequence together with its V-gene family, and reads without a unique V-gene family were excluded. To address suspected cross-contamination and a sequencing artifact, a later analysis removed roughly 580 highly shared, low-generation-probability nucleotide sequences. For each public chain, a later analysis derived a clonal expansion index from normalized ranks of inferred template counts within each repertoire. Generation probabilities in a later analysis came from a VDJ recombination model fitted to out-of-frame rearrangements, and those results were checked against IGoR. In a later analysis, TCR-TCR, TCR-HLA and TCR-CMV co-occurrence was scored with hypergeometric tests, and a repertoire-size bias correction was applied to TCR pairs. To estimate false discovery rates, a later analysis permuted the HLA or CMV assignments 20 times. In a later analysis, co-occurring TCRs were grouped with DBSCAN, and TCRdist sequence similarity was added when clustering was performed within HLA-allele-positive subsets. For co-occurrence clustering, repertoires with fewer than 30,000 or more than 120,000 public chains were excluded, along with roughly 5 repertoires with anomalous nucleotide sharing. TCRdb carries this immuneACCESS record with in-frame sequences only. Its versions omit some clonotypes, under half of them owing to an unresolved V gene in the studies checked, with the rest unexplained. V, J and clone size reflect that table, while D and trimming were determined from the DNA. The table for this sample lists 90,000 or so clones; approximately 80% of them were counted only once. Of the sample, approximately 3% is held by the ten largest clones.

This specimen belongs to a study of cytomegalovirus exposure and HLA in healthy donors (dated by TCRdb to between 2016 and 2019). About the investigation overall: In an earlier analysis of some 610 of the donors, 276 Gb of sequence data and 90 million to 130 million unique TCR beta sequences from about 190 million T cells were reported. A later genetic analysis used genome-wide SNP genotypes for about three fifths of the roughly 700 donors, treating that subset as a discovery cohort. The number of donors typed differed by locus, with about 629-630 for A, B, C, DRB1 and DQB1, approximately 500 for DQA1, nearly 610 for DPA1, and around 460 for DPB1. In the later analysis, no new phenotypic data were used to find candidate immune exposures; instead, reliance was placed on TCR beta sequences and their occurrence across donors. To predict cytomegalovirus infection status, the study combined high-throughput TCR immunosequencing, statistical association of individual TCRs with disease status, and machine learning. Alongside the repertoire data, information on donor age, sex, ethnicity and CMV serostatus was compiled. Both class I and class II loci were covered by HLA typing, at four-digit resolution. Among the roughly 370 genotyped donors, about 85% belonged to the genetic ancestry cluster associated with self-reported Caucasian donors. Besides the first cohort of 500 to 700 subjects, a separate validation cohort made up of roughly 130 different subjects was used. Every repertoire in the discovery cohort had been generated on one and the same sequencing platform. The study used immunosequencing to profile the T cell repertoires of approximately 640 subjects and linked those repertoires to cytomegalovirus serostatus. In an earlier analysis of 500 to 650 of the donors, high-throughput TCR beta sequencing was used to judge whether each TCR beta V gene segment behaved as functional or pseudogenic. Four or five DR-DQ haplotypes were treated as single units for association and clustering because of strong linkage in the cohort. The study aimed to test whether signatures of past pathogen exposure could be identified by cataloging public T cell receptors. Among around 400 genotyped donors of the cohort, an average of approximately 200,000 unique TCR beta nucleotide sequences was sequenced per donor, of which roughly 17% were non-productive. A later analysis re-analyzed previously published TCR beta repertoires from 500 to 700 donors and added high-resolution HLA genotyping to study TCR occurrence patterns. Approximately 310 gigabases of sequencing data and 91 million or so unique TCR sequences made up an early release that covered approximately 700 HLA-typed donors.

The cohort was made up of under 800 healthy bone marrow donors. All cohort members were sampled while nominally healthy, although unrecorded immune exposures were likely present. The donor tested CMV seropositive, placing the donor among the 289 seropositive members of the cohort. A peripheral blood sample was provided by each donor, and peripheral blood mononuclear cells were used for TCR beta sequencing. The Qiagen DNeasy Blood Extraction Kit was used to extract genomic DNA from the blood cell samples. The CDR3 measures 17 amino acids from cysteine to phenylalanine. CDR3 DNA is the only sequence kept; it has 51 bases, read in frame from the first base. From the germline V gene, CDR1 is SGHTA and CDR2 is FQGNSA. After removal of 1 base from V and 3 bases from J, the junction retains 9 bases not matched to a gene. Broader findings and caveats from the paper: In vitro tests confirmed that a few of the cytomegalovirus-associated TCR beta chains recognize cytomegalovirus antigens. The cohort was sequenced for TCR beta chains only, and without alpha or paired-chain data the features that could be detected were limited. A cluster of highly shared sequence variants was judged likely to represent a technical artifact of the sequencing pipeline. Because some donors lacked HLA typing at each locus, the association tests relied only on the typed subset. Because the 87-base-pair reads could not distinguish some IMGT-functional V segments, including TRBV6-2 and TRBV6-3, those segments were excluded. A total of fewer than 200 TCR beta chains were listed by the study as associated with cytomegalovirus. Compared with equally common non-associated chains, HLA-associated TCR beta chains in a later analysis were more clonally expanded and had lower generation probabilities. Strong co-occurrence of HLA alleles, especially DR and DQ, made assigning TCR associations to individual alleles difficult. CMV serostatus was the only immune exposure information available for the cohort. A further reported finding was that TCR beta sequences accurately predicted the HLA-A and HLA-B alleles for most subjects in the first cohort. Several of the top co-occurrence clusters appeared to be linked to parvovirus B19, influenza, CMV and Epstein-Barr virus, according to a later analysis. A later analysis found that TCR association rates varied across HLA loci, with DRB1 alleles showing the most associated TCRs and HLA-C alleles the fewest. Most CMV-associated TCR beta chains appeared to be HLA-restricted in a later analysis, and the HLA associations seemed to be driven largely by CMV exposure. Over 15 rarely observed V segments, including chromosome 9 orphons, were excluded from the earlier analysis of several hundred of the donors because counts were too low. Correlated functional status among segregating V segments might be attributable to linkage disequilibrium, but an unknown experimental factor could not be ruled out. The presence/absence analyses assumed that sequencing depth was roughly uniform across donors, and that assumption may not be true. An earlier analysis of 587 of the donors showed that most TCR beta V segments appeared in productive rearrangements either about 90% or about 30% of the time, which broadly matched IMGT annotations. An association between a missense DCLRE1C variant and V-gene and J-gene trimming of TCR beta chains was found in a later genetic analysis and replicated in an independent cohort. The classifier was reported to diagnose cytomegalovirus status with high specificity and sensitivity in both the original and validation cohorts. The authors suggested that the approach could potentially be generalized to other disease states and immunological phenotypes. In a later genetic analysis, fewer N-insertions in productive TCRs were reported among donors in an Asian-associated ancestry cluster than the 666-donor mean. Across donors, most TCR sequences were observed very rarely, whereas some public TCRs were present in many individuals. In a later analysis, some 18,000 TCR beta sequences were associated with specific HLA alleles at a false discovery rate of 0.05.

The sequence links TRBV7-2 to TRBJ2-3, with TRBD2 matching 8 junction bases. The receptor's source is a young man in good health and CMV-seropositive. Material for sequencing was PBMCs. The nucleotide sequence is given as TGTGCCAGCAGCTTAGGCCCGGGGAGCGGGAGAACAGATACGCAGTATTTT. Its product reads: CASSLGPGSGRTDTQYF.